Given below is one T cell receptor (beta chain) in context. The CDR3 extends over 13 amino acids. Germline CDR1 and CDR2: SGHVT and SQSDAQ. The data belong to a study of immune characterization of retroperitoneal liposarcoma. TCRdb reprocessed the PCR reads with MiXCR, giving one entry per CDR3 protein. The sample lists about 10,000 distinct CDR3 sequences, around 37% occurring once. The TCR was taken from a female donor with retroperitoneal liposarcoma. The chain recombines TRBV7-4 with TRBJ2-4; D is uncertain. Near its end, the DNA agrees better with TRBJ2-5, so the J call may be wrong. The sequencing sample was made of tumor tissue. The DNA of the CDR3 is TGTGCCAGCAGCTTGCCTAACCAAGAGACCCAGTACTTC. As protein: CASSLPNQETQYF.